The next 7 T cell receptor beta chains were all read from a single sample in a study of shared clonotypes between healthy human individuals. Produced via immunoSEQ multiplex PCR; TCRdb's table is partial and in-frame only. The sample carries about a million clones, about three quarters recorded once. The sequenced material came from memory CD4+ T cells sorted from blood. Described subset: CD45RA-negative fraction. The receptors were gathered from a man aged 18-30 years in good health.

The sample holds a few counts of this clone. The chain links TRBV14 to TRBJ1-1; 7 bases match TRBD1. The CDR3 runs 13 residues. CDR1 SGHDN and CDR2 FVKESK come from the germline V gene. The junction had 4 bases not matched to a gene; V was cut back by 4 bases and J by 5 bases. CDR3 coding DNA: TGTGCCAGCAGCCTTATACAGGGGACTGAAGCTTTCTTT. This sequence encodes CASSLIQGTEAFF.

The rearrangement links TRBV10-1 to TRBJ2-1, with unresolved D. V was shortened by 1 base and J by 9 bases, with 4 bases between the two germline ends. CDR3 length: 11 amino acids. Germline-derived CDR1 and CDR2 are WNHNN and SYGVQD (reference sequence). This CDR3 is CASSEFGEQFF. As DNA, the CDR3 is TGCGCCAGCAGTGAGTTTGGTGAGCAGTTCTTC.

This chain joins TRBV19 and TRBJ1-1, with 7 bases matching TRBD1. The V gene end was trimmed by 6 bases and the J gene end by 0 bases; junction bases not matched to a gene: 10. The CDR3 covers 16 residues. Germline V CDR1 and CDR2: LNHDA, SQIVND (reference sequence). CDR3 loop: CASRKQGSGVNTEAFF. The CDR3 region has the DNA TGTGCCAGTAGGAAACAGGGGTCAGGCGTGAACACTGAAGCTTTCTTT.

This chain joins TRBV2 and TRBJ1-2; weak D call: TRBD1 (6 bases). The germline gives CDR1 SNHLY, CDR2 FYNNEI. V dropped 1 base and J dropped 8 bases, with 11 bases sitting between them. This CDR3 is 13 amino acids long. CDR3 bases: TGTGCCAGCAGTGAAGTCGGGACACTGGGCTACACCTTC. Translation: CASSEVGTLGYTF.

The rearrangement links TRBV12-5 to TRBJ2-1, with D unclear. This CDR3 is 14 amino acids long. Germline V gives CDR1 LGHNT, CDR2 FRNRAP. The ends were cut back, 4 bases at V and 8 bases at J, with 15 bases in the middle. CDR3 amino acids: CASGSPLTSDEQFF. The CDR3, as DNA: TGTGCTAGTGGTTCCCCTCTGACAAGTGATGAGCAGTTCTTC.

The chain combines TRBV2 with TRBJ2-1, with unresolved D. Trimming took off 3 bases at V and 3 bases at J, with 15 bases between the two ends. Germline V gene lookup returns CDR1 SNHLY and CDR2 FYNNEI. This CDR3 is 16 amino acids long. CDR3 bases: TGTGCCAGCAGTGAGAGTGTCGGGTTCCTCTACAATGAGCAGTTCTTC. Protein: CASSESVGFLYNEQFF.

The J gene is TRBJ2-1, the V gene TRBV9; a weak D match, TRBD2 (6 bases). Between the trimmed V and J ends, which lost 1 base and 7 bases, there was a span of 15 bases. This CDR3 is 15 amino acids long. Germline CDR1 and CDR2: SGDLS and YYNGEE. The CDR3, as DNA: TGTGCCAGCAGCGTATTAGGCGGGATAGGTAATGAGCAGTTCTTC. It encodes CASSVLGGIGNEQFF.